The rows below give T cell receptor beta chains drawn from one sample of a study of cytomegalovirus exposure and HLA in healthy donors. TCRdb keeps only in-frame clones here, not all; method: immunoSEQ multiplex PCR. Of fewer than 200,000 clones listed, about 77% are singletons. Sequences were obtained from PBMCs. The origin of the receptors is a man aged 55 to 70 in good health and CMV-seronegative. Both conserved end residues are part of each CDR3. D genes are given only for firm matches. The listing skips clone size in some rows; elsewhere it reads once, few, many or a size class.

j_gene,d_gene,abundance,v_gene,CDR3aa,CDR3nt
TRBJ1-4,TRBD1,NA,TRBV5-5,CASRTGGANEKLFF,TGTGCCAGCAGGACAGGGGGGGCTAATGAAAAACTGTTTTTT
TRBJ2-5,TRBD1,NA,TRBV7-6,CASSISGTGRAETQYF,TGTGCCAGCAGCATATCCGGGACAGGCAGGGCGGAGACCCAGTACTTC
TRBJ1-1,NA,NA,TRBV19,CASSTTPNTEAFF,TGTGCCAGTAGTACGACACCGAACACTGAAGCTTTCTTT
TRBJ2-2,TRBD2,once,TRBV11-1,CASSVRDYNTGELFF,TGTGCCAGCAGCGTCCGGGACTACAACACCGGGGAGCTGTTTTTT
TRBJ2-7,TRBD2,NA,TRBV6-5,CASTGLTSGRSEQYF,TGTGCCAGCACGGGTTTGACTAGCGGGAGATCCGAGCAGTACTTC
TRBJ2-2,TRBD1,NA,TRBV7-9,CASSSGQGVTGELFF,TGTGCCAGCAGCTCTGGACAGGGAGTCACCGGGGAGCTGTTTTTT
TRBJ2-3,NA,few,TRBV5-1,CASSWGTATDTQYF,TGCGCCAGCAGCTGGGGGACTGCCACAGATACGCAGTATTTT
TRBJ2-2,TRBD1,NA,TRBV10-3,CAITQGAETGELFF,TGTGCCATCACACAGGGGGCGGAAACCGGGGAGCTGTTTTTT
TRBJ1-2,TRBD1,few,TRBV6-6,CASSSTGPYGYTF,TGTGCCAGCAGCTCGACAGGGCCGTATGGCTACACCTTC
TRBJ2-7,NA,NA,TRBV28,CASSLYTGVAGEQYF,TGTGCCAGCAGTTTATATACGGGGGTTGCTGGCGAGCAGTACTTC
TRBJ2-1,TRBD2,NA,TRBV19,CASNPSRAGGGNEQFF,TGTGCCAGTAACCCAAGTCGAGCGGGAGGGGGCAATGAGCAGTTCTTC
TRBJ2-1,TRBD2,NA,TRBV27,CASLLISGSLNEQFF,TGTGCCAGCCTTTTGATTAGCGGGAGTTTGAATGAGCAGTTCTTC
TRBJ2-1,NA,few,TRBV28,CASSLGWTGLITHTSYNEQFF,TGTGCCAGCAGTTTAGGATGGACAGGACTAATAACACATACCTCCTACAATGAGCAGTTCTTC
TRBJ1-3,TRBD1,once,TRBV4-1,CASSQDAGTGTGNTIYF,TGCGCCAGCAGCCAAGACGCCGGGACAGGGACTGGAAACACCATATATTTT
TRBJ2-7,NA,NA,TRBV28,CASSLPGSRYEQYF,TGTGCCAGCAGTTTACCGGGGTCCCGCTACGAGCAGTACTTC
TRBJ1-1,NA,NA,TRBV6-5,CASRRGTVNTEAFF,TGTGCCAGCAGGCGCGGGACGGTGAACACTGAAGCTTTCTTT
TRBJ2-3,TRBD2,NA,TRBV5-1,CASRLAAGTDTQYF,TGCGCCAGCAGACTAGCGGCGGGCACAGATACGCAGTATTTT
TRBJ1-1,NA,NA,TRBV12-5,CASGLESEAFF,TGTGCTAGTGGTTTGGAGAGTGAAGCTTTCTTT
TRBJ1-1,NA,NA,TRBV29-1,CSVPWARNTEAFF,TGCAGCGTCCCGTGGGCCCGAAACACTGAAGCTTTCTTT
TRBJ2-7,NA,few,TRBV5-4,CASSSRARDYEQYF,TGTGCCAGCAGCTCGCGTGCCCGGGACTACGAGCAGTACTTC
TRBJ2-3,TRBD2,NA,TRBV28,CASSLGLPVADTQYF,TGTGCCAGCAGTTTGGGACTACCAGTCGCAGATACGCAGTATTTT
TRBJ2-7,TRBD1,NA,TRBV27,CASSDRGRPYEQYF,TGTGCCAGCAGTGACAGGGGGCGTCCCTACGAGCAGTACTTC
TRBJ1-5,TRBD1,NA,TRBV19,CASSIDRDSYQPQHF,TGTGCCAGTAGTATAGACCGGGACAGTTATCAGCCCCAGCATTTT
TRBJ2-1,TRBD2,few,TRBV10-3,CAISESLAGGPVLFF,TGTGCCATCAGTGAGTCGCTAGCGGGGGGGCCGGTTCTGTTCTTC
TRBJ2-1,TRBD1,NA,TRBV6-1,CASSEQGALPDEQFF,TGTGCCAGCAGTGAGCAGGGGGCGCTTCCGGATGAGCAGTTCTTC
TRBJ1-5,NA,NA,TRBV19,CASSIYENQPQHF,TGTGCCAGTAGTATTTACGAGAATCAGCCCCAGCATTTT
TRBJ1-5,TRBD1,few,TRBV10-1,CASSEGTGYNQPQHF,TGCGCCAGCAGTGAGGGGACAGGGTACAATCAGCCCCAGCATTTT
TRBJ2-7,NA,NA,TRBV12-5,CASGLVGTGAARYEQYF,TGTGCTAGTGGTTTGGTCGGGACTGGCGCGGCGCGGTACGAGCAGTACTTC
TRBJ1-2,TRBD1,NA,TRBV10-3,CAISELGDRGDDGYTF,TGTGCCATCAGTGAGCTTGGAGACAGGGGAGATGATGGCTACACCTTC
TRBJ2-2,TRBD2,NA,TRBV6-6,CASTKMGTSGGGELFF,TGTGCCAGCACTAAGATGGGGACTAGCGGGGGCGGGGAGCTGTTTTTT
TRBJ2-1,TRBD1,few,TRBV4-3,CASSPDRAHNEQFF,TGCGCCAGCAGCCCGGACAGGGCCCACAATGAGCAGTTCTTC
TRBJ2-7,NA,few,TRBV20-1,CSAAQGQEQYF,TGCAGTGCAGCCCAGGGTCAAGAGCAGTACTTC
TRBJ2-5,NA,NA,TRBV7-7,CASSLEPGPQETQYF,TGTGCTAGCAGCTTAGAGCCGGGTCCGCAAGAGACCCAGTACTTC
TRBJ1-4,NA,few,TRBV6-6,CASRFPTDEKLFF,TGTGCCAGCAGATTCCCCACAGATGAAAAACTGTTTTTT
TRBJ2-7,TRBD2,NA,TRBV5-4,CASSKGVAGGPPYEQYF,TGTGCCAGCAGCAAAGGGGTAGCGGGGGGCCCCCCCTACGAGCAGTACTTC
TRBJ2-5,TRBD2,NA,TRBV28,CASSILGTSGRIIGETQYF,TGTGCCAGCAGTATTCTCGGGACTAGCGGGAGAATTATCGGGGAGACCCAGTACTTC
TRBJ2-7,NA,once,TRBV6-1,CASSTNQGGSYEQYF,TGTGCCAGCAGCACGAACCAGGGGGGCTCCTACGAGCAGTACTTC
TRBJ2-2,TRBD2,NA,TRBV11-3,CASSPNGLVAGELFF,TGTGCCAGCAGCCCAAATGGACTAGTTGCCGGGGAGCTGTTTTTT
TRBJ2-1,TRBD2,NA,TRBV13,CASLNSGSYNEQFF,TGTGCCAGTCTCAATAGCGGGAGCTACAATGAGCAGTTCTTC
TRBJ2-7,TRBD2,NA,TRBV27,CASSPTGRRTYEQYF,TGTGCCAGCAGTCCGACCGGGAGGCGCACCTACGAGCAGTACTTC
TRBJ2-3,NA,NA,TRBV6-5,CASRRTDTQYF,TGTGCCAGCAGGAGAACAGATACGCAGTATTTT
TRBJ1-1,NA,NA,TRBV7-8,CASSPSTALNTEAFF,TGTGCCAGCAGCCCATCGACAGCCTTGAACACTGAAGCTTTCTTT
TRBJ2-1,TRBD1,NA,TRBV18,CASSTETGDNEQFF,TGTGCCAGCTCAACGGAGACAGGGGACAATGAGCAGTTCTTC
TRBJ1-5,NA,NA,TRBV5-5,CASSLSGGGQPQHF,TGTGCCAGCAGCTTGTCTGGGGGGGGTCAGCCCCAGCATTTT
TRBJ2-1,TRBD2,NA,TRBV7-7,CASSPGLAGGPPHEQFF,TGTGCCAGCAGCCCCGGACTAGCGGGAGGGCCTCCCCATGAGCAGTTCTTC
TRBJ1-1,TRBD1,NA,TRBV6-5,CASSPSRGRDTEAFF,TGTGCCAGCAGTCCCTCCAGGGGGCGCGACACTGAAGCTTTCTTT
TRBJ1-1,TRBD1,once,TRBV5-6,CASSDTGGDTEAFF,TGTGCCAGCAGCGACACAGGGGGCGACACTGAAGCTTTCTTT
TRBJ2-1,NA,NA,TRBV25-1,CASSEDSGNNEQFF,TGTGCCAGCAGTGAAGATAGCGGAAACAATGAGCAGTTCTTC
TRBJ2-7,TRBD1,once,TRBV2,CASSATSGTGSEQYF,TGTGCCAGCAGCGCCACCTCCGGGACAGGGAGCGAGCAGTACTTC
TRBJ1-6,TRBD1,once,TRBV27,CASSPTGTGSPLHF,TGTGCCAGCAGCCCAACCGGGACAGGTTCACCCCTCCACTTT
TRBJ1-2,TRBD1,NA,TRBV28,CASSLWTGGYGYTF,TGTGCCAGCAGTTTGTGGACAGGGGGCTATGGCTACACCTTC
TRBJ1-5,NA,NA,TRBV30,CAWSTPAGRDQPQHF,TGTGCCTGGAGTACCCCGGCAGGGCGAGATCAGCCCCAGCATTTT
TRBJ2-2,NA,NA,TRBV25-1,CASSEDIGELFF,TGTGCCAGCAGTGAAGACATTGGGGAGCTGTTTTTT
TRBJ2-1,NA,NA,TRBV11-2,CASSLNTEGEQFF,TGTGCCAGCAGCTTAAACACTGAGGGTGAGCAGTTCTTC
TRBJ2-1,TRBD2,NA,TRBV5-6,CASSGDSPGLPYNEQFF,TGTGCCAGCAGCGGCGACTCACCGGGACTACCGTACAATGAGCAGTTCTTC
TRBJ1-1,TRBD1,many,TRBV14,CASSRDTGVGTEAFF,TGTGCCAGCAGCCGAGACACAGGGGTCGGCACTGAAGCTTTCTTT
TRBJ2-1,NA,NA,TRBV2,CASTGRGMGSYNEQFF,TGTGCCAGCACTGGTCGGGGGATGGGCTCCTACAATGAGCAGTTCTTC
TRBJ1-5,NA,NA,TRBV9,CASSVDGTDNQPQHF,TGTGCCAGCAGCGTAGATGGTACAGACAATCAGCCCCAGCATTTT
TRBJ2-1,TRBD2,once,TRBV9,CASSTLSRGGIEPSNEQFF,TGTGCCAGCAGCACTCTAAGCCGCGGGGGGATCGAACCCAGCAATGAGCAGTTCTTC
TRBJ1-4,NA,NA,TRBV5-1,CASSLDRATNEKLFF,TGCGCCAGCAGCTTGGATCGCGCAACTAATGAAAAACTGTTTTTT